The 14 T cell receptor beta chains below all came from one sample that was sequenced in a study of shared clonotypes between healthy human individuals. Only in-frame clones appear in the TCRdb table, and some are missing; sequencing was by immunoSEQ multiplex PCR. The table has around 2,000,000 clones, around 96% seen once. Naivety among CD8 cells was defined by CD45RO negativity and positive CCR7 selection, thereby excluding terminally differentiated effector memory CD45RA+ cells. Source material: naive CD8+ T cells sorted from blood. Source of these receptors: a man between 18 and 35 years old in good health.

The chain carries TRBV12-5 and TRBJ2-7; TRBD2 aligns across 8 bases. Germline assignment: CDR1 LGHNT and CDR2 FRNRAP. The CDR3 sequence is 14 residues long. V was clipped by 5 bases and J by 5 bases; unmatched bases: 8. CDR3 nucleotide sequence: TGTGCTAGTGGTGGCGAGGGCGGGGGGCACGAGCAGTACTTC. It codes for CASGGEGGGHEQYF. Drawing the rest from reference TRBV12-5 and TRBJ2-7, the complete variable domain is DARVTQTPRHKVTEMGQEVTMRCQPILGHNTVFWYRQTMMQGLELLAYFRNRAPLDDSGMPKDRFSAEMPDATLATLKIQPSEPRDSAVYFCASGGEGGGHEQYFGPGTRLTVT.

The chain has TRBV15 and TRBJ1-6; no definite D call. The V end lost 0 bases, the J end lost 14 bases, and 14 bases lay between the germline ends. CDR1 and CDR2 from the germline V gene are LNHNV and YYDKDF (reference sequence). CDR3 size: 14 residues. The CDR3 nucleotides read TGTGCCACCAGCAGAGACCCAGGTCGGGAAGCCCTCCACTTT. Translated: CATSRDPGREALHF. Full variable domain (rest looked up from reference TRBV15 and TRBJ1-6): DAMVIQNPRYQVTQFGKPVTLSCSQTLNHNVMYWYQQKSSQAPKLLFHYYDKDFNNEADTPDNFQSRRPNTSFCFLDIRSPGLGDTAMYLCATSRDPGREALHFGNGTRLTVT.

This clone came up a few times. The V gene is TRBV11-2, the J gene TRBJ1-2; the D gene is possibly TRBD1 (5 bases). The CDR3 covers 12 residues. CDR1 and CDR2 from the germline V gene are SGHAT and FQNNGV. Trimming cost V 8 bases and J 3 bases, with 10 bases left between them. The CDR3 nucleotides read TGTGCCAGCCGGGGGGAGGACTATGGCTACACCTTC. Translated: CASRGEDYGYTF.

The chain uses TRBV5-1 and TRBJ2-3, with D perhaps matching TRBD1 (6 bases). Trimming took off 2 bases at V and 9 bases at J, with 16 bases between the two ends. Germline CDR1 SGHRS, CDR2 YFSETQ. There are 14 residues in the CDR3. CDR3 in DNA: TGCGCCAGCAGCTTTAACAGGGAACAGATCACGCAGTATTTT. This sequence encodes CASSFNREQITQYF.

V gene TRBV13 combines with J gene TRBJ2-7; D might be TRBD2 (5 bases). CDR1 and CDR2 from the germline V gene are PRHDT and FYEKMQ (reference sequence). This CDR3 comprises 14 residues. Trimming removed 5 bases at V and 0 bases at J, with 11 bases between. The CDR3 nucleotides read TGTGCCAGCAGCCCTTACCGGGACTCCTACGAGCAGTACTTC. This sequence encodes CASSPYRDSYEQYF.

The CDR3 is CASSFSAGVLWNTEAFF. As DNA, the CDR3 is TGTGCCAGCAGTTTCTCGGCAGGGGTACTTTGGAACACTGAAGCTTTCTTT. The V and J genes are TRBV28 and TRBJ1-1; D might be TRBD1 (6 bases). The CDR3 length is 17 residues. V gave up 3 bases and J gave up 1 base, with 18 bases separating them. Germline assignment: CDR1 MDHEN and CDR2 SYDVKM. Full variable domain (rest looked up from reference TRBV28 and TRBJ1-1): DVKVTQSSRYLVKRTGEKVFLECVQDMDHENMFWYRQDPGLGLRLIYFSYDVKMKEKGDIPEGYSVSREKKERFSLILESASTNQTSMYLCASSFSAGVLWNTEAFFGQGTRLTVV.

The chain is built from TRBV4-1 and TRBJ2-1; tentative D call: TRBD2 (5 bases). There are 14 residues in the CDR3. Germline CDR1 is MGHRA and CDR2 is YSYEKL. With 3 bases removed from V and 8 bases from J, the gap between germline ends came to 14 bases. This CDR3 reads CASSHPRARDEQFF. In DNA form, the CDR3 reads TGCGCCAGCAGCCACCCCCGAGCGAGGGATGAGCAGTTCTTC.

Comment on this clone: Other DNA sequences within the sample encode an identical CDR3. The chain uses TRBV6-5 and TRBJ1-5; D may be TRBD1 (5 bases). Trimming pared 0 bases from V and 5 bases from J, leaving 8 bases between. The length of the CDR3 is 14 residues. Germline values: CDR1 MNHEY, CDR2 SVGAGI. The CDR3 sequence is CASSYSEGDQPQHF. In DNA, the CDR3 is TGTGCCAGCAGTTACTCAGAAGGGGATCAGCCCCAGCATTTT.

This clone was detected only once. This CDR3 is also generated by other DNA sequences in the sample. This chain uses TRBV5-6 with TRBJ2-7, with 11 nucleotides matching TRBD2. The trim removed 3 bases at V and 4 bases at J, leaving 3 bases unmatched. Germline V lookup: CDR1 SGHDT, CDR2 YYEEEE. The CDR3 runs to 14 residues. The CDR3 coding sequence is TGTGCCAGCAGCTGGGGGACTAGCGGATACGAGCAGTACTTC. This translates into CASSWGTSGYEQYF.

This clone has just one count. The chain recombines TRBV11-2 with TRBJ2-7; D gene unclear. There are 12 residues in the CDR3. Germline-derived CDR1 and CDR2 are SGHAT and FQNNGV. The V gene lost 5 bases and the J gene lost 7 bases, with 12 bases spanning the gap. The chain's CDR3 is CASSPAHEEQYF. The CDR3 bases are TGTGCCAGCAGCCCCGCCCATGAGGAGCAGTACTTC.

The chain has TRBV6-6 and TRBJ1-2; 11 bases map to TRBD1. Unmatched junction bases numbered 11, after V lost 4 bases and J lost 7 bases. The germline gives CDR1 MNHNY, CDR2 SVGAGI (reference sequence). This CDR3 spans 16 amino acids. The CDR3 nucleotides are TGTGCCAGCAGTTTGACCGGGACAGGGGGTTCGGGTGGCTACACCTTC. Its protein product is CASSLTGTGGSGGYTF.

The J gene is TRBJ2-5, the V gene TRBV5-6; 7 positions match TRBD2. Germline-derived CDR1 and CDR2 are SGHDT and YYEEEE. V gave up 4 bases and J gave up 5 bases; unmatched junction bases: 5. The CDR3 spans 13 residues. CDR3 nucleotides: TGTGCCAGCAGCGCTAGCGGAGATGAGACCCAGTACTTC. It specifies CASSASGDETQYF.

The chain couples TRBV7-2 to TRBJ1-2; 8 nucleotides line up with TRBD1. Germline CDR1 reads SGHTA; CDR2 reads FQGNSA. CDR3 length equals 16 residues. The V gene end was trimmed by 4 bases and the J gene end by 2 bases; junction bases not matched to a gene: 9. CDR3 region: CASSSPGTGGNYGYTF. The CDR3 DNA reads TGTGCCAGCAGCTCACCCGGGACAGGAGGAAACTATGGCTACACCTTC. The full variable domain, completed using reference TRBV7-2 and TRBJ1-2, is GAGVSQSPSNKVTEKGKDVELRCDPISGHTALYWYRQSLGQGLEFLIYFQGNSAPDKSGLPSDRFSAERTGGSVSTLTIQRTQQEDSAVYLCASSSPGTGGNYGYTFGSGTRLTVV.

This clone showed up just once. As DNA, the CDR3 is TGTGCCAGCAGCGTCGAGGGGTGGGGTGTCCAGTACTTC. It codes for CASSVEGWGVQYF. V gene TRBV9 combines with J gene TRBJ2-5; D tentatively reads TRBD1 or TRBD2 (5 bases each). Germline V gives CDR1 SGDLS, CDR2 YYNGEE. V was shortened by 2 bases and J by 10 bases, with 15 bases between the two germline ends. The CDR3 sequence is 13 residues long.